Each of the 3 T cell receptor beta chains below was sequenced from the same sample in a study of STAT5B mutations in CD4+ large granular lymphocyte leukemia. Clones were read by immunoSEQ multiplex PCR, and TCRdb kept only the in-frame ones, dropping some. The sample contains some 35,000 clones, 69% of which appear only once. Specimen: CD4+ T cells from blood buffy coats. The receptors stem from a human donor in good health.

This chain connects TRBV9 to TRBJ2-3; 7 bases agree with TRBD1. V shed 4 bases and J 0 bases; nucleotides not matched to a gene: 5. Germline V CDR1 and CDR2: SGDLS, YYNGEE. CDR3 size: 15 residues. This CDR3 is CASSTTGVSTDTQYF. The CDR3, as DNA: TGTGCCAGCAGCACCACAGGGGTAAGCACAGATACGCAGTATTTT.

The CDR3 here is CASSEGLSADTQYF. CDR3 nucleotide sequence: TGTGCCAGCAGTGAAGGACTTTCGGCAGATACGCAGTATTTT. V gene TRBV6-1 combines with J gene TRBJ2-3; unclear D gene. The CDR3 length is 14 residues. The germline V gene encodes CDR1 MNHNS and CDR2 SASEGT. Trimming removed 1 base from V and 4 bases from J, with 9 bases in between.

This clone occurred a few times. The rearrangement uses TRBV5-6 and TRBJ1-2, with D maybe TRBD1 (5 bases). Trimming removed 3 bases from V and 5 bases from J, with 14 bases in between. Germline values: CDR1 SGHDT, CDR2 YYEEEE. This CDR3 is built from 14 residues. The CDR3 is CASSSLSGSYGYTF. CDR3 bases: TGTGCCAGCAGCTCTCTCTCAGGGTCGTATGGCTACACCTTC.